What follows are 23 T cell receptor beta chains derived from one specimen sequenced in a study of cytomegalovirus exposure and HLA in healthy donors. With 60 Vbeta and 13 Jbeta primers, the PCR was carried out. The method was immunoSEQ multiplex PCR; TCRdb's version includes in-frame clones alone and lacks a portion of them. The table includes some 180,000 clones, about four fifths detected once. The sample comprised PBMCs. These receptors were taken from a man aged 35 to 55 in good health and CMV-seropositive.

The chain has TRBV5-5 and TRBJ2-5; D may be TRBD1 (5 bases). Per the germline V gene, CDR1 is SGHKS and CDR2 is YYEKEE (reference sequence). This CDR3 region has 14 residues. V was trimmed by 2 bases and J by 8 bases, leaving 16 bases between them. This chain's CDR3 is CASSLIGEPATQYF. In DNA form, the CDR3 reads TGTGCCAGCAGCTTAATAGGGGAACCCGCAACCCAGTACTTC.

The chain carries TRBV7-8 and TRBJ2-3; D is perhaps TRBD2 (6 bases). The V and J ends lost 5 bases and 1 base respectively, with 13 bases between them. Germline V gives CDR1 SGHVS, CDR2 FQNEAQ. The length of the CDR3 is 15 residues. CDR3 protein: CASSQSGVGTDTQYF. CDR3 DNA: TGTGCCAGCAGCCAGTCGGGGGTGGGCACAGATACGCAGTATTTT.

This clone was observed a few times. The chain uses TRBV28 and TRBJ2-7; TRBD1 matches at 8 bases. The CDR3 runs to 15 residues. The germline V gene encodes CDR1 MDHEN and CDR2 SYDVKM. The junction had 4 bases not matched to a gene; V was cut back by 2 bases and J by 1 base. The CDR3 is CASSLVGTGSYEQYF. In DNA, the CDR3 is TGTGCCAGCAGTTTAGTCGGGACAGGATCCTACGAGCAGTACTTC. Using reference TRBV28 and TRBJ2-7 for the parts outside the CDR3, the full variable domain is DVKVTQSSRYLVKRTGEKVFLECVQDMDHENMFWYRQDPGLGLRLIYFSYDVKMKEKGDIPEGYSVSREKKERFSLILESASTNQTSMYLCASSLVGTGSYEQYFGPGTRLTVT.

V and J are TRBV9 and TRBJ2-7, with 8 bases fitting TRBD2. Germline assignment: CDR1 SGDLS and CDR2 YYNGEE. This CDR3 is built from 14 residues. J was trimmed by 6 bases and V by 0 bases; bases with no gene match: 5. DNA for the CDR3: TGTGCCAGCAGCGTAGAATTCAGCGGGGGCGAGCAGTACTTC. Amino acids: CASSVEFSGGEQYF.

The chain is built from TRBV9 and TRBJ1-1; TRBD1 matches at 7 bases. The CDR3 has 15 residues. Trimming at V came to 3 bases and at J to 7 bases, leaving 12 bases not matched to a gene. In germline, CDR1 is SGDLS, CDR2 YYNGEE. CDR3 residues: CASSEKGAGGGEAFF. The CDR3 DNA is TGTGCCAGCAGCGAGAAGGGGGCCGGGGGAGGTGAAGCTTTCTTT.

The chain couples TRBV7-8 to TRBJ2-5, with D hard to call. Gene TRBJ2-7 matches the end of the DNA better, so the J call may be wrong. The CDR3 sequence is 11 residues long. The germline CDR1 and CDR2 sequences are SGHVS and FQNEAQ. CDR3 DNA: TGTGCCAGCAGCTTACGGTACGAGCAGTACTTC. This sequence encodes CASSLRYEQYF.

This chain uses TRBV29-1 with TRBJ2-7; D perhaps matches TRBD1 (6 bases). The CDR3 consists of 12 residues. The germline V gene has CDR1 SQVTM and CDR2 ANQGSEA. Trimming removed 6 bases at V and 2 bases at J, with 11 bases between. The CDR3 sequence: CSVLTGTYEQYF. The DNA for the CDR3 is TGCAGCGTGCTGACAGGAACCTACGAGCAGTACTTC.

The rearrangement joins TRBV5-6 to TRBJ2-7, with D perhaps matching TRBD2 (7 bases). The V and J ends lost 2 bases and 2 bases respectively, with 11 bases between them. The CDR3 totals 14 residues. Germline assignment: CDR1 SGHDT and CDR2 YYEEEE. CDR3: CASSFGGATYEQYF. The CDR3 DNA is TGTGCCAGCAGCTTTGGGGGGGCTACCTACGAGCAGTACTTC.

This chain connects TRBV5-1 to TRBJ2-7; D is perhaps TRBD2 (5 bases). V shed 5 bases and J shed 3 bases, with 18 bases lying between them. There are 15 residues in the CDR3. Germline V gene lookup returns CDR1 SGHRS and CDR2 YFSETQ. CDR3 sequence: CASRFGRTEDYEQYF. The DNA of the CDR3 is TGCGCCAGCAGATTTGGCAGGACGGAGGACTACGAGCAGTACTTC.

The chain is built from TRBV4-1 and TRBJ2-2; D possibly corresponds to TRBD2 (5 bases). The V gene's germline CDR1 is MGHRA and CDR2 YSYEKL. V was trimmed by 3 bases and J by 6 bases, leaving 11 bases between them. The CDR3 length is 14 residues. CDR3 in DNA: TGCGCCAGCAGCCAGCCCGGGATCTCCGGGGAGCTGTTTTTT. Its translation: CASSQPGISGELFF.

In regard to this clone: One end of the junction varies from germline; a read error may be responsible. CDR3 amino acids: CASSGALANTGELFF. CDR3 sequence (DNA): TGCGCCAGTAGTGGGGCTCTAGCCAACACCGGGGAGCTGTTTTTT. The chain recombines TRBV10-1 with TRBJ2-2; D possibly matches TRBD1 or TRBD2 (5 bases each). Per the germline V gene, CDR1 is WNHNN and CDR2 is SYGVQD (reference sequence). The CDR3 length is 15 residues.

The CDR3 sequence is CASSLLPSTDSGLGNEQFF. CDR3 nucleotide sequence: TGTGCCAGCAGTTTACTGCCCTCGACAGACTCAGGTCTAGGCAATGAGCAGTTCTTC. The genes are TRBV27 and TRBJ2-1, with a weak D call TRBD1 (5 bases). Germline V CDR1 and CDR2: MNHEY, SMNVEV (reference sequence). V lost 2 bases and J 6 bases, leaving 26 bases between the germline ends. CDR3 length: 19 residues.

This chain joins TRBV13 and TRBJ2-7; a weak D match, TRBD2 (5 bases). Germline V gene lookup returns CDR1 PRHDT and CDR2 FYEKMQ (reference sequence). V lost 2 bases and J lost 1, with 9 bases in between. The CDR3 is made up of 14 amino acids. For the CDR3, the DNA is TGTGCCAGCAGCTTACGGGGTGTATCCTACGAGCAGTACTTC. Amino acid sequence: CASSLRGVSYEQYF.

The chain is built from TRBV19 and TRBJ1-4, with 7 bases lining up with TRBD1. V shed 6 bases and J 0 bases; nucleotides not matched to a gene: 7. The CDR3 loop spans 16 amino acids. Germline V lookup: CDR1 LNHDA, CDR2 SQIVND (reference sequence). The CDR3 coding sequence is TGTGCCAGTAGGATGGGACAGACGGCAACTAATGAAAAACTGTTTTTT. Its protein is CASRMGQTATNEKLFF.

This chain uses TRBV19 with TRBJ1-5; D is undetermined. Germline CDR1 LNHDA, CDR2 SQIVND (reference sequence). There are 15 residues in the CDR3. Trimming removed 3 bases from V and 4 bases from J, with 13 bases in between. CDR3: CASSISLTPNQPQHF. For the CDR3, the DNA is TGTGCCAGTAGTATCTCTCTGACACCGAATCAGCCCCAGCATTTT.

The gene calls are TRBV6-6 and TRBJ2-1; D unclear. Per germline, CDR1 MNHNY and CDR2 SVGAGI (reference sequence). This CDR3 spans 14 amino acids. V gave up 6 bases and J gave up 0 bases, with 9 bases separating them. This CDR3 is CASRARSSYNEQFF. The CDR3 nucleotides read TGTGCCAGCAGAGCTCGAAGCTCCTACAATGAGCAGTTCTTC.

The V gene is TRBV5-5, the J gene TRBJ2-3; possible D gene TRBD2, 6 bases. With 1 base removed from V and 0 bases from J, the gap between germline ends came to 12 bases. This CDR3 comprises 16 residues. Germline V gives CDR1 SGHKS, CDR2 YYEKEE (reference sequence). The CDR3 region is CASSLRRGESTDTQYF. CDR3 DNA: TGTGCCAGCAGCTTGAGGAGGGGCGAAAGCACAGATACGCAGTATTTT.

The CDR3 nucleotides read TGCAGCGTTGAGCTACAGGGGGCTAATACTGAAGCTTTCTTT. Amino acid sequence: CSVELQGANTEAFF. This sequence joins TRBV29-1 and TRBJ1-1; 9 nucleotides align to TRBD1. This CDR3 contains 14 residues. Trimming removed 3 bases from V and 5 bases from J; junction bases left unmatched: 7. Germline V lookup: CDR1 SQVTM, CDR2 ANQGSEA.

The CDR3 nucleotides are TGTGCCAGCGGTATAGGGAGAAGCAATCAGCCCCAGCATTTT. Translating gives CASGIGRSNQPQHF. This rearrangement joins TRBV6-1 to TRBJ1-5; unclear D gene. V shed 8 bases and J shed 1 base, with 12 bases lying between them. Germline CDR1 MNHNS, CDR2 SASEGT. CDR3 length: 14 amino acids.

The gene calls are TRBV5-1 and TRBJ2-2; the match to TRBD2 covers 10 bases. The CDR3 consists of 20 residues. Trimming cost V 0 bases and J 4 bases; bases outside gene matches: 15. Germline lookup yields CDR1 SGHRS and CDR2 YFSETQ. CDR3 DNA: TGCGCCAGCAGCTTGGCCCCTAGCGGGGGATTATTTATTGTCACCGGGGAGCTGTTTTTT. Translated: CASSLAPSGGLFIVTGELFF.

The gene calls are TRBV10-3 and TRBJ2-3; 10 nucleotides match TRBD2. Trimming took 8 bases from V and 8 from J; bases not matched to a gene: 7. The CDR3 has 13 residues. CDR1 and CDR2 (germline): ENHRY, SYGVKD. This CDR3 reads CAIGGTSDGTQYF. Here the CDR3 DNA reads TGTGCCATCGGCGGGACTAGCGACGGTACGCAGTATTTT.

V is TRBV5-6 and J is TRBJ1-5; no reliable D call. The V end lost 0 bases, the J end lost 2 bases, and 12 bases lay between the germline ends. Germline CDR1 SGHDT, CDR2 YYEEEE. The CDR3 runs 16 residues. CDR3 nucleotides: TGTGCCAGCAGCTTGGTCGGAAACGGGGGCAATCAGCCCCAGCATTTT. Its translation: CASSLVGNGGNQPQHF.

Worth noting for this clone: The identical CDR3 is also encoded by other nucleotide sequences in the sample. This chain connects TRBV7-7 to TRBJ2-5; D gene ambiguous. Germline-derived CDR1 and CDR2 are SSHAT and FNYEAQ (reference sequence). This CDR3 is 13 amino acids long. The V end lost 1 base, the J end lost 1 base, and 4 bases lay between the germline ends. CDR3: CASSLVSQETQYF. The DNA for the CDR3 is TGTGCCAGCAGCTTAGTTAGCCAAGAGACCCAGTACTTC.